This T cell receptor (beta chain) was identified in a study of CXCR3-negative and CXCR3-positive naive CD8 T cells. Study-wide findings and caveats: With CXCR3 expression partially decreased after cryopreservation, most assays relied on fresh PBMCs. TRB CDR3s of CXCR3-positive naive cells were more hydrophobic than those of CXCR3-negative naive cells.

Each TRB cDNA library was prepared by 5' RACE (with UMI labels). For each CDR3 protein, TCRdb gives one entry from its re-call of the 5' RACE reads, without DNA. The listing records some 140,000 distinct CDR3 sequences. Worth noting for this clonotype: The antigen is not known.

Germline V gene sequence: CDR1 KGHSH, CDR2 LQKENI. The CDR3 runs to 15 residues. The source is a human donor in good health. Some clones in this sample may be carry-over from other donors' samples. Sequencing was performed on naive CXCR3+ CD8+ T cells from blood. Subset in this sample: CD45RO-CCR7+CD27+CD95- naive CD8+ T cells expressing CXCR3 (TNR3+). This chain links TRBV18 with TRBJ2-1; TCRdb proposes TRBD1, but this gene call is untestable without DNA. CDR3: CASSPGTGHYNEQFF. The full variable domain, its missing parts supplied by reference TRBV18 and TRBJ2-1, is NAGVMQNPRHLVRRRGQEARLRCSPMKGHSHVYWYRQLPEEGLKFMVYLQKENIIDESGMPKERFSAEFPKEGPSILRIQQVVRGDSAAYFCASSPGTGHYNEQFFGPGTRLTVL.